Listed here are 9 T cell receptor beta chains from one sample, sequenced in a study of low-dose radiotherapy and immunotherapy resistance in tumors. Alpha- and beta-chain coverage of first-strand cDNA came from TRAV- and TRBV-specific primers. A constant-region primer paired with the V-primer adapter amplified TCRs over about 19 PCR cycles. TCRdb redid the calling of the reads with MiXCR, one entry per CDR3 protein. The sample carries 70,000 to 90,000 distinct CDR3 sequences, 15% to 20% recorded once. Time point here: before trial treatment. The source material was PBMCs, sampled before treatment. All receptors come from a male donor with prostate cancer.

This clonotype showed up many times. The chain is built from TRBV11-2 and TRBJ2-5; TRBD1 or TRBD2 may be the D gene (6 bases each). Germline V gene lookup returns CDR1 SGHAT and CDR2 FQNNGV. With 4 bases removed from V and 7 bases from J, the gap between germline ends came to 13 bases. The CDR3 spans 13 residues. The CDR3 sequence: CASSSGGGRTQYF. The CDR3 nucleotides read TGTGCCAGCAGCTCCGGGGGCGGACGGACCCAGTACTTC.

With respect to this clonotype: Given a far larger clone just one base away, this is likely a sequencing read error. This chain uses TRBV6-5 with TRBJ1-1; D uncertain. The CDR3 extends over 15 amino acids. Trimming took 5 bases from V and 2 from J, leaving 15 bases between them. The germline V gene encodes CDR1 MNHEY and CDR2 SVGAGI. The CDR3 DNA is TGTGCCAGCAGTGACCCGGAACAAATAAACACTGAAGCTTTCTTT. Translating gives CASSDPEQINTEAFF.

Ten or more counts support this clonotype. The genes are TRBV7-8 and TRBJ2-5; TRBD2 is a possible D gene (5 bases). Germline values: CDR1 SGHVS, CDR2 FQNEAQ. CDR3 length: 15 amino acids. Trimming pared 5 bases from V and 1 base from J, leaving 14 bases between. DNA for the CDR3: TGTGCCAGCAGCGTAGGAAGCGGAGGCCAAGAGACCCAGTACTTC. It codes for CASSVGSGGQETQYF.

Many counts were recorded for this clonotype. CDR3 amino acids: CASSVSGQFGNEQFF. The CDR3 bases are TGTGCCAGCAGCGTTTCTGGGCAGTTCGGGAATGAGCAGTTCTTC. This sequence joins TRBV9 and TRBJ2-1; D unresolved. V lost 2 bases to trimming and J lost 7 bases, with 16 bases between them. This CDR3 spans 15 amino acids. Germline lookup yields CDR1 SGDLS and CDR2 YYNGEE.

This clonotype appeared many times. This chain links TRBV7-3 with TRBJ1-1; D unclear. V lost 0 bases and J 5 bases, leaving 10 bases between the germline ends. This CDR3 contains 14 residues. CDR1 and CDR2 (germline): SGHTA, FQGTGA. CDR3 in amino acids: CASSLTGVLTEAFF. For the CDR3, the DNA is TGTGCCAGCAGCTTAACTGGGGTTTTAACTGAAGCTTTCTTT.

This clonotype was counted many times. The chain couples TRBV12-3 or TRBV12-4 to TRBJ1-5; the D is unclear. This CDR3 is 13 amino acids long. The V gene lost 6 bases and the J gene lost 9 bases, with 15 bases spanning the gap. CDR3 loop: CASSATQAGPQHF. CDR3 bases: TGTGCCAGCAGCGCTACCCAGGCGGGGCCCCAGCATTTT.

The rearrangement joins TRBV3-1 to TRBJ2-7, with D tentatively TRBD2 (5 bases). Trimming left V 2 bases short and J 4 bases short, with 21 bases between. In germline, CDR1 is LGHDT, CDR2 YNNKEL (reference sequence). This CDR3 region has 17 residues. The CDR3 DNA follows: TGTGCCAGCAGCCAAACCTCCGATCGACGGGGTTCTTACGAGCAGTACTTC. Translated: CASSQTSDRRGSYEQYF.

This clonotype was seen ten or more times. The gene calls are TRBV7-9 and TRBJ2-3, with 9 bases lining up with TRBD1. Looked up from germline, CDR1 is SEHNR and CDR2 is FQNEAQ (reference sequence). Unmatched junction bases numbered 17, after V lost 5 bases and J lost 8 bases. CDR3 size: 17 residues. The CDR3 here is CASSQRQGGDAASTQYF. The CDR3 nucleotides are TGTGCCAGCAGCCAACGACAGGGGGGAGACGCTGCTAGTACGCAGTATTTT.

This clonotype came up many times. This chain joins TRBV30 and TRBJ1-2, with no clear D. Germline V lookup: CDR1 GTSNPN, CDR2 SVGIG (reference sequence). The germline V and J ends were trimmed by 3 bases and 8 bases, with 19 bases remaining between them. This CDR3 contains 14 residues. DNA of the CDR3: TGTGCCTGGAGGCGGACGGCCTCCGCCGAGGGCTACACCTTC. Translating it yields CAWRRTASAEGYTF.